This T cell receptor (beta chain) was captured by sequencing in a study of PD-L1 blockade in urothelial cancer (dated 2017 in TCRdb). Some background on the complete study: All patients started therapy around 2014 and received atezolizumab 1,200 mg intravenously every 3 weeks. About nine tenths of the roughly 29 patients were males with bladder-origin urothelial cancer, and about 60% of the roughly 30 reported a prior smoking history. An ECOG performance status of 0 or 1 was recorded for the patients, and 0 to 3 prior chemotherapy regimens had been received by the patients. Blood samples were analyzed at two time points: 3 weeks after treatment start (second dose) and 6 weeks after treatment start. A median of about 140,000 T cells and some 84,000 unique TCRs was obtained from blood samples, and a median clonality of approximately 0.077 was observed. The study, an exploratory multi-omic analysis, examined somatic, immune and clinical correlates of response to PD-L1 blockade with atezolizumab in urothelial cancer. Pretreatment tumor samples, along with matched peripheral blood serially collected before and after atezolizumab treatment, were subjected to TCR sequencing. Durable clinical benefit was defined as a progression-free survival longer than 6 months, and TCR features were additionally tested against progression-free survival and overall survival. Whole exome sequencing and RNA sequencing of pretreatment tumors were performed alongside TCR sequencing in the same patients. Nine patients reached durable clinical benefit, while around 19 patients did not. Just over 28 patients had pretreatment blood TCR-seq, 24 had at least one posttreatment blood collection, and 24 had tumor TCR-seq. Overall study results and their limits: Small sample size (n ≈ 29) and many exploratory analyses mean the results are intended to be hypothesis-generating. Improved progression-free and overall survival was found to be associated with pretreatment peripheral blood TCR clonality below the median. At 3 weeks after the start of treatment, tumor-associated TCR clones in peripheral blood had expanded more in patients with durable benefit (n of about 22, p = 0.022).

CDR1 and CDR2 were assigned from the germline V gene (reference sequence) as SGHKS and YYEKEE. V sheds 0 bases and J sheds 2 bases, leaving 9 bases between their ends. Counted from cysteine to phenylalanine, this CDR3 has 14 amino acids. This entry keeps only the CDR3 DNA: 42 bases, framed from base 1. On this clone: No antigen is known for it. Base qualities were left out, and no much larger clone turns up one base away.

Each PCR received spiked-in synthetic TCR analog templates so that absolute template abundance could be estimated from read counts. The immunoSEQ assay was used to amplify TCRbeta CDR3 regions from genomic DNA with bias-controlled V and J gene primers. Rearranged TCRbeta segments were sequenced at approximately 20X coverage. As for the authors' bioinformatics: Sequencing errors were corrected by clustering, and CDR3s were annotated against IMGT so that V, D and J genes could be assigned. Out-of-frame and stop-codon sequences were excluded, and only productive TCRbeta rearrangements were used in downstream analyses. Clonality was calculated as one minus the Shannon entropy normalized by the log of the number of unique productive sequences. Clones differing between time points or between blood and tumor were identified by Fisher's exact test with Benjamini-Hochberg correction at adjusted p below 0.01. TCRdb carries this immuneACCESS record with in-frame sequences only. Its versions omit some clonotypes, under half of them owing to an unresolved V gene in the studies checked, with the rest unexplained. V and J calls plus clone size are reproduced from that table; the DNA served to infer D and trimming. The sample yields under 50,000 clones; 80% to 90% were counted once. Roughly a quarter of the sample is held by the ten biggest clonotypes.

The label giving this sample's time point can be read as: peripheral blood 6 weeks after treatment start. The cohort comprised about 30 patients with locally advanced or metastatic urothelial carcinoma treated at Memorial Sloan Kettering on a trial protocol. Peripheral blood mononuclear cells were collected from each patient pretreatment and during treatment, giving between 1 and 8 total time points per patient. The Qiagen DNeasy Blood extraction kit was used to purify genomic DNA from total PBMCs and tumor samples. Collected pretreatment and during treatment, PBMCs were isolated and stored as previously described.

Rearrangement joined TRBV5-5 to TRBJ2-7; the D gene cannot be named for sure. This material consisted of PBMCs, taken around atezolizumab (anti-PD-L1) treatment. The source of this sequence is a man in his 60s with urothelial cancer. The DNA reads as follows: TGTGCCAGCAGCTTGGTTGGCAATACCTACGAGCAGTACTTC. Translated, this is CASSLVGNTYEQYF.